A selection of T cell receptor beta chains follows, all from one sample in a study of blood T cell repertoires in COVID-19. Assay used: immunoSEQ multiplex PCR; TCRdb lists only in-frame clones, some missing. The sample carries about 74,000 clones, roughly 90% recorded once. Sequencing input: peripheral blood. The receptors were gathered from a man aged 50-59 years with acute or convalescent COVID-19. The CDR3 runs from the conserved cysteine through the conserved F or W. D genes are given only for firm matches. Where a row states a size, it is once, few, many or the class of an expanded clone; other rows omit it.

>once|TRBJ2-1|TRBV6-1|TRBD2
TGTGCCAGCAGTGAGGCGGGAGTGGTTGGTGAGCAGTTCTTC
CASSEAGVVGEQFF
>-|TRBJ2-2|TRBV6-5|-
TGTGCCCTAGGTCTAGGGGCGGTCGGGGAGCTGTTTTTT
CALGLGAVGELFF
>-|TRBJ2-7|TRBV28|TRBD2
TGTGCCAGCAGTGGGCTCGGGCTAGCGGGAGTCTACGAGCAGTACTTC
CASSGLGLAGVYEQYF
>-|TRBJ2-3|TRBV14|-
TGTGCCAGCAGCCAAGTCCTAGATACGCAGTATTTT
CASSQVLDTQYF
>once|TRBJ2-2|TRBV6-6|-
TGTGCCAGCAGTTACTTCAGGACACAAAACACCGGGGAGCTGTTTTTT
CASSYFRTQNTGELFF
>-|TRBJ1-6|TRBV5-4|-
TGTGCCAGCAGCCTGGTTTGGGGCGGGGGGTCGGATTCACCCCTCCACTTT
CASSLVWGGGSDSPLHF
>-|TRBJ1-2|TRBV19|TRBD1
TGTGCCAGTAGTAAACCCGGGACAGGGCTGTCCTATGGCTACACCTTC
CASSKPGTGLSYGYTF
>-|TRBJ1-1|TRBV18|-
TGTGCCAGCTCACCAGACAGTAACACTGAAGCTTTCTTT
CASSPDSNTEAFF
>-|TRBJ2-5|TRBV5-4|-
TGTGCCAGCAGCTTGGGACAGGTCCGCCAAGAGACCCAGTACTTC
CASSLGQVRQETQYF
>-|TRBJ2-1|TRBV7-9|TRBD2
TGTGCCAGCAGCCCCAGCGGGAAGGACTACAATGAGCAGTTCTTC
CASSPSGKDYNEQFF
>-|TRBJ1-1|TRBV6-5|TRBD1
TGTGCCAGCAGGGACGACAGGGAACGGACTGAAGCTTTCTTT
CASRDDRERTEAFF
>-|TRBJ2-5|TRBV6-6|TRBD2
TGTGCCAGCAGTCGACTAGCGGGGGAACATCAAGAGACCCAGTACTTC
CASSRLAGEHQETQYF
>-|TRBJ1-4|TRBV6-1|-
TGTGCCAGCAGTGATGGACTCTGGAGTGAAAAACTGTTTTTT
CASSDGLWSEKLFF
>-|TRBJ2-1|TRBV19|TRBD1
TGTGCCAGTAGCCTGGGACAGAAGGGGCTGTTCTTC
CASSLGQKGLFF
>-|TRBJ2-2|TRBV10-1|-
TGCGCCAGCGCCGGGACAAGGAACACCGGGGAGCTGTTTTTT
CASAGTRNTGELFF
>once|TRBJ2-3|TRBV29-1|TRBD2
TGCAGCGTTGGGCGACTAGCACAGAACACAGATACGCAGTATTTT
CSVGRLAQNTDTQYF
>once|TRBJ1-5|TRBV19|-
TGTGCCAGTAGTATAGCCGAAGTGCTATCCGGTCAGCCCCAGCATTTT
CASSIAEVLSGQPQHF
>-|TRBJ2-3|TRBV7-2|-
TGTGCCAGCAGTTCCACTCCGGGTCCCACAGATACGCAGTATTTT
CASSSTPGPTDTQYF
>once|TRBJ2-2|TRBV9|-
TGTGCCAGCAGCGCGGACAGAGGCACCGGGGAGCTGTTTTTT
CASSADRGTGELFF
>-|TRBJ1-3|TRBV7-6|TRBD1
TGTGCCAGCAGCTTAGGGGACAGGGCCACCATATATTTT
CASSLGDRATIYF
>-|TRBJ2-3|TRBV6-5|TRBD1
TGTGCCAGCAGCGGCAGGGGGATGGCAGATACGCAGTATTTT
CASSGRGMADTQYF
>-|TRBJ1-1|TRBV5-1|TRBD1
TGCGCCAGCAGCTTGGCCGGACAGGGGGCTATGAACACTGAAGCTTTCTTT
CASSLAGQGAMNTEAFF
>-|TRBJ1-2|TRBV7-2|-
TGTGCCAGCAGCTTATCGCAGGGCGCCACGTACTATGGCTACACCTTC
CASSLSQGATYYGYTF
>once|TRBJ1-2|TRBV20-1|-
TGCAGTGCCGGGCGGCAGGGTGGCTACACCTTC
CSAGRQGGYTF
>few|TRBJ2-1|TRBV20-1|TRBD2
TGCAGTGCTCAGAATAGCGGGAGAGGGTTCTTC
CSAQNSGRGFF
>-|TRBJ2-5|TRBV4-1|-
TGCGCCAGCAGCCAAGATGGGGGGACGCAGACCCAGTACTTC
CASSQDGGTQTQYF
>-|TRBJ2-3|TRBV7-3|TRBD2
TGTGCCAGCAGCCTAAGCGGGGGGTACGCAGATACGCAGTATTTT
CASSLSGGYADTQYF
>-|TRBJ1-3|TRBV6-5|-
TGTGCCAGCAGTTACGAGACAACTGGAAACACCATATATTTT
CASSYETTGNTIYF
>-|TRBJ2-3|TRBV6-5|-
TGTGCCAGCAGTTACGACAACACAGATACGCAGTATTTT
CASSYDNTDTQYF
>-|TRBJ1-1|TRBV5-1|-
TGCGCCAGCAGCTGGGGGCCGGGAAAAGACGCTGAAGCTTTCTTT
CASSWGPGKDAEAFF
>-|TRBJ1-2|TRBV7-2|-
TGTGCCAGCAGCCCTAGCAGAGGACAGTTCTATGGCTACACCTTC
CASSPSRGQFYGYTF
>-|TRBJ2-1|TRBV10-3|TRBD2
TGTGCCATCAGTGACCCGGGCGCCTTTAGCGGGAGCTTCTACAATGAGCAGTTCTTC
CAISDPGAFSGSFYNEQFF
>-|TRBJ2-4|TRBV29-1|-
TGCAGCGTTGAAGACCCCCGAGCAGGACAGAGTAAAAACATTCAGTACTTC
CSVEDPRAGQSKNIQYF
>-|TRBJ2-1|TRBV6-6|TRBD2
TGTGCCAGCAGTTACTCGCCACTAGCGGTCTACAATGAGCAGTTCTTC
CASSYSPLAVYNEQFF
>-|TRBJ2-7|TRBV6-5|-
TGTGCCAGCCAGGATGGCAGCTCCTACGAGCAGTACTTC
CASQDGSSYEQYF
>once|TRBJ2-3|TRBV28|-
TGTGCCAGCAGTTTAAGTCCCCTAACAGATACGCAGTATTTT
CASSLSPLTDTQYF
>-|TRBJ2-6|TRBV19|-
TGTGCCAGTATACCGACACCTGGGGCCAACGTCCTGACTTTC
CASIPTPGANVLTF
>-|TRBJ2-3|TRBV11-2|-
TGTGCCAGCAGCTCCTTGTGGGCCGCCACAGATACGCAGTATTTT
CASSSLWAATDTQYF
>-|TRBJ1-5|TRBV28|-
TGTGCCAGCAGTTCCCAGGGGCCCCAGCATTTT
CASSSQGPQHF
>-|TRBJ2-3|TRBV5-6|TRBD1
TGTGCCAGCAGCTCGACAGGGGGCACAGATACGCAGTATTTT
CASSSTGGTDTQYF
>once|TRBJ2-2|TRBV4-3|TRBD2
TGCGCCAGCAGCCAAGATGGGCTAGCGGGGGGGAACACCGGGGAGCTGTTTTTT
CASSQDGLAGGNTGELFF
>-|TRBJ2-1|TRBV5-5|TRBD1
TGTGCCAGCAGCTCGAGAGGACAGGGGAGAAATGAGCAGTTCTTC
CASSSRGQGRNEQFF
>-|TRBJ2-3|TRBV29-1|-
TGCAGCGCAAGCGGGTCGATCACAGATACGCAGTATTTT
CSASGSITDTQYF
>-|TRBJ1-6|TRBV6-6|TRBD1
TGTGCCAGCACCTGGGACAGGGAGAATTCACCCCTCCACTTT
CASTWDRENSPLHF
>-|TRBJ1-1|TRBV19|-
TGTGCCAGCAAAAGCCAAGCCGGGAACACTGAAGCTTTCTTT
CASKSQAGNTEAFF
>-|TRBJ2-2|TRBV24-1|TRBD2
TGTGCCACCAGTGATGGGAGCGGGAGGGCTCTCGGGGAGCTGTTTTTT
CATSDGSGRALGELFF
>-|TRBJ1-4|TRBV5-1|-
TGCGCCAGCAGCTTGGGTCCGGGTAATGAAAAACTGTTTTTT
CASSLGPGNEKLFF
>-|TRBJ2-5|TRBV7-2|TRBD2
TGTGCCAGCATAAACAGCGGGGTCGAGACCCAGTACTTC
CASINSGVETQYF
>-|TRBJ2-5|TRBV27|TRBD1
TGTGCCAGCAGTCGGACAGGGAAAGAGACCCAGTACTTC
CASSRTGKETQYF
>-|TRBJ2-3|TRBV7-2|-
TGTGCCAGCAGCAAAGGGGCGGGAATTTCCACAGATACGCAGTATTTT
CASSKGAGISTDTQYF
>-|TRBJ1-3|TRBV4-3|-
TGCGCCAGCAGCCGGGGGCAGTCAGGGACTGGAAACACCATATATTTT
CASSRGQSGTGNTIYF
>-|TRBJ1-4|TRBV3-1/TRBV3-2|-
TGTGCCAGCAGCCTCGGAGCAGCTTCCCAACTGTTTTTT
CASSLGAASQLFF
>few|TRBJ1-2|TRBV19|TRBD1
TGTGCCAGTAGTTTCAGCAGGGACAGGGCCTCCTATGATGGCTACACCTTC
CASSFSRDRASYDGYTF